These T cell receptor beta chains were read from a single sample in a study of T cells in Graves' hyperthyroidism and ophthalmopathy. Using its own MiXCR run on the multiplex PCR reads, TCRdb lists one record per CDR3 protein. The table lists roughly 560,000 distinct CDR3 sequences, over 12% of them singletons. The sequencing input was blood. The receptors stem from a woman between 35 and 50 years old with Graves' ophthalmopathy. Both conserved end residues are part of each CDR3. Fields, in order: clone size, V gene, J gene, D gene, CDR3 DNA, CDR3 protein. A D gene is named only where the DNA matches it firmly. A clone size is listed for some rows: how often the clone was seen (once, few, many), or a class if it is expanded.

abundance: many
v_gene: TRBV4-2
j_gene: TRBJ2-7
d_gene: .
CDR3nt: TGTGCCAGCAGCCAAGGAACAGGTCTATCCTACGAGCAGTACTTC
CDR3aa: CASSQGTGLSYEQYF

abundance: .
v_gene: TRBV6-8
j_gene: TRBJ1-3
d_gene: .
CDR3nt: TGTGCCAGCAGTTTTCTGCAGGGAAACACCATATATTTT
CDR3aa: CASSFLQGNTIYF

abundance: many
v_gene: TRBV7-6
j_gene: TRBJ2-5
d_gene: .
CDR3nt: TGTGCCAGCAGCTTAGCCGCCCGGCTAGGGACCCAGTACTTC
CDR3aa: CASSLAARLGTQYF

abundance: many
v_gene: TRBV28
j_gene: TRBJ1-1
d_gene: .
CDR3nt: TGTGCCAGCAGTTTAGCCCAGTACACTGAAGCTTTCTTT
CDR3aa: CASSLAQYTEAFF

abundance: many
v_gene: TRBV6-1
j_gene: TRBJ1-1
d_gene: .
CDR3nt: TGTGCCAGCAGTACCCAGGTCAACACTGAAGCTTTCTTT
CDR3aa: CASSTQVNTEAFF

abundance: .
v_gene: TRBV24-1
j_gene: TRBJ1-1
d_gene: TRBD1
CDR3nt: TGTGCCACCAGTGATTTGCCGGTCAGGGGGTGGTGCACTGAAGCTTTCTTT
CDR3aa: CATSDLPVRGWCTEAFF

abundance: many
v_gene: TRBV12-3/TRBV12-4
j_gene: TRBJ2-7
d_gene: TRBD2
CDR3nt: TGTGCCAGCAGTCCGCCCGGGACTAGCGGGACTTACGAGCAGTACTTC
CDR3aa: CASSPPGTSGTYEQYF

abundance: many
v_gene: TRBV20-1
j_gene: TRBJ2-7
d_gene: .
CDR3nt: TGCAGTGCGTTCTCCACCAGTCTGAACGAGCAGTACTTC
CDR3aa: CSAFSTSLNEQYF

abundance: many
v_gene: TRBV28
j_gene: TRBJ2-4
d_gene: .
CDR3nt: TGTGCCAGCAGTTTAGGCGACAAAAACATTCAGTACTTC
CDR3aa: CASSLGDKNIQYF

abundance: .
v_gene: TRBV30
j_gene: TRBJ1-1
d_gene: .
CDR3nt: TGTGCCTGCTACCTTGGGGGGAACACTGAAGCTTTCTTT
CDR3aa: CACYLGGNTEAFF

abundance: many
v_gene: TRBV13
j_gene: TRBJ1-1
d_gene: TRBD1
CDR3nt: TGTGCCAGCAGCTTAAAGGGGGCGCCTGAAGCTTTCTTT
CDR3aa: CASSLKGAPEAFF